These 3 T cell receptor beta chains originate from one sample sequenced in a study of OX40 agonist ivuxolimab in advanced cancers. Generated by immunoSEQ multiplex PCR, the TCRdb table keeps only in-frame clones and is missing some. The table records more than 45,000 clones, around 84% of them present only once. This sample comprised CD4+ or CD8+ T cells sorted from blood, obtained in a trial of the OX40 agonist ivuxolimab. These receptors all come from an adult with an advanced solid tumor such as melanoma, head and neck, liver or kidney cancer.

The chain carries TRBV6-5 and TRBJ2-7, with D tentatively TRBD2 (6 bases). Trimming removed 4 bases at V and 3 bases at J, with 13 bases between. The length of the CDR3 is 14 residues. The germline V gene has CDR1 MNHEY and CDR2 SVGAGI. The CDR3 sequence: CASSSFSGVYEQYF. The CDR3 DNA is TGTGCCAGCAGTTCCTTTAGCGGAGTCTACGAGCAGTACTTC.

The V and J genes are TRBV11-2 and TRBJ2-7, with D perhaps matching TRBD2 (5 bases). The germline CDR1 and CDR2 sequences are SGHAT and FQNNGV. Trimming took 5 bases from V and 2 from J, leaving 16 bases between them. This CDR3 comprises 15 residues. DNA of the CDR3: TGTGCCAGCAGCGAAGCGGCCTCCCTCACCTACGAGCAGTACTTC. Protein sequence: CASSEAASLTYEQYF.

The chain combines TRBV6-5 with TRBJ1-2, with D possibly matching TRBD1 (5 bases). Trimming left V 6 bases short and J 0 bases short, with 14 bases between. The CDR3 contains 15 residues. The germline V gene encodes CDR1 MNHEY and CDR2 SVGAGI. CDR3 sequence reads: CASSSTWGANYGYTF. In DNA form, the CDR3 reads TGTGCCAGCAGCTCAACTTGGGGGGCTAACTATGGCTACACCTTC.